This paragraph covers one T cell receptor (beta chain) sequence. Trimming stripped 4 bases from V and 7 bases from J, with 19 bases between. Germline lookup yields CDR1 SGHAT and CDR2 FQNNGV. This CDR3 spans 16 amino acids. Profiling relied on immunoSEQ multiplex PCR, and the TCRdb table lists in-frame clones only, not all of them. The profile covers 100,000 to 150,000 clones, with 92% appearing a single time and 0.55% to 0.6% taken by the ten largest. The data originate from a study of control samples from healthy donors and cancer patients. The sequence was collected from a man older than 75 with head and neck cancer. Sequenced sample: PBMCs. The V and J genes are TRBV11-2 and TRBJ1-4; D unresolved. The CDR3: CASSYQSGLLTEKLFF. The CDR3, as DNA: TGTGCCAGCAGCTACCAGAGCGGACTCCTGACTGAAAAACTGTTTTTT.